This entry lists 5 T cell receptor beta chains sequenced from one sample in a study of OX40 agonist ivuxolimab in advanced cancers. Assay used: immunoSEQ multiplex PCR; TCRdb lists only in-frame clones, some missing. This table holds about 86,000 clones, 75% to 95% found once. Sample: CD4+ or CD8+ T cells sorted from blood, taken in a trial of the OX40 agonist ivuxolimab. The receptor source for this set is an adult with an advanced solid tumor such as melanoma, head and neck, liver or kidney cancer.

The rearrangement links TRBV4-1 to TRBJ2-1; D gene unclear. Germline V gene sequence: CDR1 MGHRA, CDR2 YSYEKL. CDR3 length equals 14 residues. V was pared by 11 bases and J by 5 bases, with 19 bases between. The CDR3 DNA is TGCGCCTTCTCTTCCCGCTTGGGCCACAATGAGCAGTTCTTC. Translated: CAFSSRLGHNEQFF.

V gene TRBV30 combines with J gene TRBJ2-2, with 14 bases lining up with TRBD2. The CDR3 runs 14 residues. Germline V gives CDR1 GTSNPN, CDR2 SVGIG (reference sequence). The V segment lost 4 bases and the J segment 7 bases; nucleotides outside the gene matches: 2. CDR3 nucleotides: TGTGCCTGGACGGGACTAGCGGGAGTCGGGGAGCTGTTTTTT. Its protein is CAWTGLAGVGELFF.

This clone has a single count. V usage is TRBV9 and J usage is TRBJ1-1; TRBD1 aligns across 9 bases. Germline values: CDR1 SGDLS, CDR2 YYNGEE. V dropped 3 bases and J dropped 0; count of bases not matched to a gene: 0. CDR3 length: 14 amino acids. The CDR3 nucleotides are TGTGCCAGCAGCGGACAGGGGGTGAACACTGAAGCTTTCTTT. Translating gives CASSGQGVNTEAFF.

The CDR3 coding sequence is TGCAGCGTAAAAAAGACAGGGGGCCTCGAGCAGTACTTC. Its protein is CSVKKTGGLEQYF. This chain joins TRBV29-1 and TRBJ2-7; 10 bases match TRBD1. CDR3 length: 13 amino acids. Germline assignment: CDR1 SQVTM and CDR2 ANQGSEA. Trimming removed 6 bases from V and 6 bases from J; junction bases left unmatched: 8.

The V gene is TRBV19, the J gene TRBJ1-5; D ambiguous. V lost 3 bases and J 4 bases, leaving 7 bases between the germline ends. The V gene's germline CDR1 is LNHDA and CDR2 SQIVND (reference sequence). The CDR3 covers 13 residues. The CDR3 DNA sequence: TGTGCCAGTAGTATGTATGATAATCAGCCCCAGCATTTT. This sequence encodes CASSMYDNQPQHF.